This T cell receptor beta chain comes out of a study of T cell repertoires in cytomegalovirus infection. Study background: CMV infection plus the matching HLA type was flagged by public TCR beta signatures.

V dropped 5 bases and J dropped 0; count of bases not matched to a gene: 9. The CDR3 consists of 17 residues. MiXCR was run by TCRdb on the reads, yielding one entry per CDR3 protein. The table records fewer than 350,000 distinct CDR3 sequences, just under 30% of them present only once. Regarding this clonotype: Its antigen remains unknown.

The sample here was cultured PBMCs, taken from culture after CMV antigen stimulation. The TCR comes from a human donor in good health (CMV status not recorded). Some clones in this sample may be carry-over from other donors' samples. The chain recombines TRBV12-3 or TRBV12-4 with TRBJ1-5, with 8 bases identical to TRBD1. The CDR3: CASSPTDRGDSNQPQHF. CDR3 nucleotides: TGTGCCAGCAGTCCGACCGACAGGGGCGATAGCAATCAGCCCCAGCATTTT.